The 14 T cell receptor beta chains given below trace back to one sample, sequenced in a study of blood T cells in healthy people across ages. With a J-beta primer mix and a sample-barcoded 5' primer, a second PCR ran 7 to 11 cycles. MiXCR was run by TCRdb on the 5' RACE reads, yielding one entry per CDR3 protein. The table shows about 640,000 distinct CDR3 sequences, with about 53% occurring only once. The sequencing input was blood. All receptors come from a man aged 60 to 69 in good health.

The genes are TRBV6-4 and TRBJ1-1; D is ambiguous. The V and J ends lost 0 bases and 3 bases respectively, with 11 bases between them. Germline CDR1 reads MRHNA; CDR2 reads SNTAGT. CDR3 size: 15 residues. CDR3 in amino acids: CASSDSPGGHTEAFF. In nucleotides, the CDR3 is TGTGCCAGCAGTGACTCGCCAGGAGGGCACACTGAAGCTTTCTTT.

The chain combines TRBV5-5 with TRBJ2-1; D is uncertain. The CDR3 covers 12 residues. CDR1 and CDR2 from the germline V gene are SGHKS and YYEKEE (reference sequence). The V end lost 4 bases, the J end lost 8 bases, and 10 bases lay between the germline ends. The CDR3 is CASSPLMDEQFF. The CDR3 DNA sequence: TGTGCCAGCAGCCCCCTCATGGATGAGCAGTTCTTC.

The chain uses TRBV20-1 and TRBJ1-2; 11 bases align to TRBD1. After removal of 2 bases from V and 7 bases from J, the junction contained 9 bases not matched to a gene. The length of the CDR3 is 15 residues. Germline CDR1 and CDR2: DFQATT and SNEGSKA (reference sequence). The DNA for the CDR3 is TGCAGTGCTAGATACGCCGGGACAGGGGGGGTTGGCTACACCTTC. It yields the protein CSARYAGTGGVGYTF.

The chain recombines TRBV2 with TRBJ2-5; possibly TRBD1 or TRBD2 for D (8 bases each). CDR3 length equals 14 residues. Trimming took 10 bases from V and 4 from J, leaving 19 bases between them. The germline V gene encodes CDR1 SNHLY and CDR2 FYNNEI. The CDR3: CANRGGTGGETQYF. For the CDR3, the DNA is TGTGCCAACCGGGGGGGTACAGGGGGAGAGACCCAGTACTTC.

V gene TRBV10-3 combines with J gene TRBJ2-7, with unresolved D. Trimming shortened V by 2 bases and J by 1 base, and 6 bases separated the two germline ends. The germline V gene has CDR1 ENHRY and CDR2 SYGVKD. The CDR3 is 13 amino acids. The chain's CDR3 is CAISEAISYEQYF. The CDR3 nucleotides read TGTGCCATCAGTGAGGCCATTTCCTACGAGCAGTACTTC.

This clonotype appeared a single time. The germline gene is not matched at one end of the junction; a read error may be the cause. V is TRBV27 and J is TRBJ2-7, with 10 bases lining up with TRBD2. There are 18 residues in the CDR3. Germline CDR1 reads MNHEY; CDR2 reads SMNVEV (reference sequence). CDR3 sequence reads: CANSPNLGLSGGFNEQYF. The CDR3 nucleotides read TGTGCCAACAGTCCCAACCTCGGACTTAGCGGGGGGTTCAACGAGCAGTACTTC.

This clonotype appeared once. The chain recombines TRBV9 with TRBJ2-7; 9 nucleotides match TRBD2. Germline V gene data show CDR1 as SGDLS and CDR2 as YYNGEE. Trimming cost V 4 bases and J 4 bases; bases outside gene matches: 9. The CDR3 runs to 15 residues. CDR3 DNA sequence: TGTGCCAGCAGCCCCCGAGAAGCGGGGGGATACGAGCAGTACTTC. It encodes CASSPREAGGYEQYF. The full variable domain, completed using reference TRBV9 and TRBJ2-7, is DSGVTQTPKHLITATGQRVTLRCSPRSGDLSVYWYQQSLDQGLQFLIQYYNGEERAKGNILERFSAQQFPDLHSELNLSSLELGDSALYFCASSPREAGGYEQYFGPGTRLTVT.

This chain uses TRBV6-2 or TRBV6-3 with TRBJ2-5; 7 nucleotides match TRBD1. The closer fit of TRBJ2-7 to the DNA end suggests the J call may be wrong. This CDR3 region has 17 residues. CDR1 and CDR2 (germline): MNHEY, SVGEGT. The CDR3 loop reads CASSYSKRQGELYEQYF. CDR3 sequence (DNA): TGTGCCAGCAGTTACTCGAAAAGGCAGGGGGAACTGTACGAGCAGTACTTC.

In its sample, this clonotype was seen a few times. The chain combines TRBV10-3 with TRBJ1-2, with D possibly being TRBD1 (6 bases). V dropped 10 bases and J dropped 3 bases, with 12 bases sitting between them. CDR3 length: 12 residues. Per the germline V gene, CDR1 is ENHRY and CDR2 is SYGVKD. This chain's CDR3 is CATGVGDYGYTF. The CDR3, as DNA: TGTGCCACAGGGGTGGGAGACTATGGCTACACCTTC.

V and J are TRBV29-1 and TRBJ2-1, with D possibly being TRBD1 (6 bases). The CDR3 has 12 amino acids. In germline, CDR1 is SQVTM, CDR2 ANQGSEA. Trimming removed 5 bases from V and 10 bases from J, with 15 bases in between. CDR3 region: CSVRKTGYEQFF. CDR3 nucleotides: TGCAGCGTTAGGAAGACAGGCTACGAGCAGTTCTTC.

The CDR3 DNA follows: TGTGCCAGCAGGTCGACCGGGACAGGGTACGACAATGAGCAGTTCTTC. Its protein is CASRSTGTGYDNEQFF. The chain links TRBV12-3 or TRBV12-4 to TRBJ2-1; 9 bases fit TRBD1. V shed 6 bases and J 5 bases; nucleotides not matched to a gene: 11. CDR3 length: 16 amino acids.

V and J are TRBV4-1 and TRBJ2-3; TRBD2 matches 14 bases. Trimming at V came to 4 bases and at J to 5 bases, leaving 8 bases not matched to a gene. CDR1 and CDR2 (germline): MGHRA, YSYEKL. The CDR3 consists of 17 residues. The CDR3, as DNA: TGCGCCAGCAGCCGCGGGACTAGCGGGGGCGGAATAGATACGCAGTATTTT. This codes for CASSRGTSGGGIDTQYF.

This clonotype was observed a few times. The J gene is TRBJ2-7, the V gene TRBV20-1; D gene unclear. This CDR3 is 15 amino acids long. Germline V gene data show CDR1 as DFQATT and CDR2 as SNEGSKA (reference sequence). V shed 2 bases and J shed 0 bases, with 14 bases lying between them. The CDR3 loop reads CSARKESGSSYEQYF. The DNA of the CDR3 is TGCAGTGCTAGAAAAGAGTCCGGAAGCTCCTACGAGCAGTACTTC.

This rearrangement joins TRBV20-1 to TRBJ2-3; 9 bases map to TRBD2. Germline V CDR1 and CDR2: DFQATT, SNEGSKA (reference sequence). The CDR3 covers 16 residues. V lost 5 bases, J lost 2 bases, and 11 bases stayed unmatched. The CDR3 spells CSAPEASGTNTDTQYF. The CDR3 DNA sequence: TGCAGTGCTCCCGAGGCTAGCGGGACTAACACAGATACGCAGTATTTT.